This T cell receptor (beta chain) was sequenced for a study of early stage breast cancer tumors. This table comes from immunoSEQ multiplex PCR, and its TCRdb copy is limited to in-frame clones, with some not included. The table includes some 47,000 clones, 75% to 85% detected once. CDR3 size: 13 residues. Germline CDR1 and CDR2: MNHEY and SMNVEV (reference sequence). Trimming took 5 bases from V and 13 from J; bases not matched to a gene: 6. This rearrangement joins TRBV27 to TRBJ1-4; TRBD1 agrees at 11 bases. Specimen: blood. This TCR was sampled from a person between 45 and 65 years old with breast cancer. CDR3 DNA: TGTGCCAGCAGTCCCTTGGGACAGGGGGGACTGTTTTTT. This translates into CASSPLGQGGLFF.